The 4 T cell receptor beta chains given below trace back to one sample, sequenced in a study of cytomegalovirus exposure and HLA in healthy donors. Both 60 Vbeta primers and 13 Jbeta primers went into the PCR. Profiled with immunoSEQ multiplex PCR; TCRdb holds only in-frame clones, not every one. The sample has around 86,000 clones; 70% to 80% are singletons. The sequencing input was PBMCs. These receptors came from a man between 45 and 60 years old in good health and CMV-seropositive.

This clone was detected a few times. This chain uses TRBV4-3 with TRBJ2-3; TRBD2 aligns across 13 bases. The V segment lost 4 bases and the J segment 4 bases; nucleotides outside the gene matches: 5. CDR1 and CDR2 (germline): LGHNA, YSLEER. CDR3 length: 16 amino acids. The CDR3 region is CASSPRLAGGSDTQYF. CDR3 DNA: TGCGCCAGCAGCCCGCGACTAGCGGGAGGTTCAGATACGCAGTATTTT.

About this clone itself: One end of the junction does not line up with germline, which may come from a read error. V is TRBV5-4 and J is TRBJ2-3, with a possible D match to TRBD2 (5 bases). Germline V gene sequence: CDR1 SGHNT, CDR2 YYREEE (reference sequence). CDR3 length: 14 residues. CDR3 in amino acids: CASSLASSTDTQYF. CDR3 nucleotides: TGTGCCAGCAGCTTGGCGTCTAGCACCGATACGCAGTATTTT.

This CDR3 reads CASSLGQGALYEQYF. CDR3 in DNA: TGTGCCAGCAGCTTAGGACAGGGGGCGCTCTACGAGCAGTACTTC. The V call is TRBV11-3, the J call TRBJ2-7; TRBD1 matches at 10 bases. V lost 1 base to trimming and J lost 3 bases; unmatched junction nucleotides: 3. The CDR3 length is 15 residues. The germline V gene encodes CDR1 SGHNT and CDR2 YENEEA. The complete variable domain, with remaining parts taken from reference TRBV11-3 and TRBJ2-7, reads EAGVVQSPRYKIIEKKQPVAFWCNPISGHNTLYWYLQNLGQGPELLIRYENEEAVDDSQLPKDRFSAERLKGVDSTLKIQPAELGDSAVYLCASSLGQGALYEQYFGPGTRLTVT.

The chain has TRBV5-4 and TRBJ1-2; unclear D gene. The CDR3 has 14 residues. The V end was cut by 0 bases, the J end by 4 bases, with 10 bases between. CDR1 SGHNT and CDR2 YYREEE come from the germline V gene (reference sequence). The CDR3 nucleotides read TGTGCCAGCAGCTTGGGGACGGGAGTCTATGGCTACACCTTC. The encoded protein is CASSLGTGVYGYTF.